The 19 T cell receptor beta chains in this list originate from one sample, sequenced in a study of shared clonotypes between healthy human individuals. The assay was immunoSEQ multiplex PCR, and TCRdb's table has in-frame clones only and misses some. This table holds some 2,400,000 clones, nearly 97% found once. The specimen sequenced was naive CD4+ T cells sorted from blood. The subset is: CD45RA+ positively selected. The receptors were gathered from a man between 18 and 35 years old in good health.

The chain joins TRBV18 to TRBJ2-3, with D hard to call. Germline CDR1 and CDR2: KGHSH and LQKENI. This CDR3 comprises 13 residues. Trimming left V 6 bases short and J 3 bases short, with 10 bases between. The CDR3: CASSNAATDTQYF. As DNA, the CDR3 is TGTGCCAGCTCGAACGCGGCTACAGATACGCAGTATTTT.

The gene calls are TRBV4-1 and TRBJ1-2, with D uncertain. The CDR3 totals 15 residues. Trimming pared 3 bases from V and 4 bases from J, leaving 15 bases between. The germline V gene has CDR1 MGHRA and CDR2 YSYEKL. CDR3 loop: CASSQREKDGYGYTF. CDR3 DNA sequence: TGCGCCAGCAGCCAGAGAGAGAAGGATGGCTATGGCTACACCTTC.

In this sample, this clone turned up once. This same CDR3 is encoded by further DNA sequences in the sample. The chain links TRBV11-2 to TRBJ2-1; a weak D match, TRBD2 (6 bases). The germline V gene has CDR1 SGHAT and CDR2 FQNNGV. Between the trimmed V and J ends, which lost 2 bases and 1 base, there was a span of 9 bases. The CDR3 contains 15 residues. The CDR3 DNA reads TGTGCCAGCAGCTTAAATCGGGGGTCCTACAATGAGCAGTTCTTC. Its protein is CASSLNRGSYNEQFF.

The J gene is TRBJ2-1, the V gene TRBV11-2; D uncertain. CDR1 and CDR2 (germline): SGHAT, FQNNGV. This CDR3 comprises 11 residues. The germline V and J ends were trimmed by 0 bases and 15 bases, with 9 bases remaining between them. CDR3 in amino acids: CASSLDLNPFF. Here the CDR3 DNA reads TGTGCCAGCAGCTTAGACCTTAATCCGTTCTTC.

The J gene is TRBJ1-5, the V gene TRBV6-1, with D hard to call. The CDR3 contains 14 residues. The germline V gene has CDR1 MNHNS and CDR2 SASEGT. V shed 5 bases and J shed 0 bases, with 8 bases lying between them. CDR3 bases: TGTGCCAGCAGTAAAAGTTATAGCAATCAGCCCCAGCATTTT. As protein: CASSKSYSNQPQHF.

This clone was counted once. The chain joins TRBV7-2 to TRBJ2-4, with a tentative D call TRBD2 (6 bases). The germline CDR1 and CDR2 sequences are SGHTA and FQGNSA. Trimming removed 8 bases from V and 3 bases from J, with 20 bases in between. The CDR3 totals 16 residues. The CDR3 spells CASSRGGSGFKNIQYF. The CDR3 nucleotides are TGTGCCAGCTCAAGGGGTGGTAGCGGTTTCAAAAACATTCAGTACTTC.

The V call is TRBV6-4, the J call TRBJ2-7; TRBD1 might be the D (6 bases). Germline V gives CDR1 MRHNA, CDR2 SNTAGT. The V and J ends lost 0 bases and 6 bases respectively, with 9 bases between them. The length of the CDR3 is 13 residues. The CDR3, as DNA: TGTGCCAGCAGTGACTCGCCCAGGGGCGAGCAGTACTTC. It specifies CASSDSPRGEQYF.

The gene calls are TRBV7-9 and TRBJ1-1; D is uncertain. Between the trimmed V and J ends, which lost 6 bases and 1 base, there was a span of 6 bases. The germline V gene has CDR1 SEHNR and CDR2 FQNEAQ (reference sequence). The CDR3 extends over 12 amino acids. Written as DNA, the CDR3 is TGTGCCAGCAGAAAGACGAACACTGAAGCTTTCTTT. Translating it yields CASRKTNTEAFF. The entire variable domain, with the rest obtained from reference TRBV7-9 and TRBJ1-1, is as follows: DTGVSQNPRHKITKRGQNVTFRCDPISEHNRLYWYRQTLGQGPEFLTYFQNEAQLEKSRLLSDRFSAERPKGSFSTLEIQRTEQGDSAMYLCASRKTNTEAFFGQGTRLTVV.

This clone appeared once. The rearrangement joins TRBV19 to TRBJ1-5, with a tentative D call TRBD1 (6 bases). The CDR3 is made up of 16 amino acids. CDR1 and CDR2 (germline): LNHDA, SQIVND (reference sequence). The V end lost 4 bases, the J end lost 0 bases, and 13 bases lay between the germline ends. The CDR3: CASSTGTPYSNQPQHF. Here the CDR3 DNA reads TGTGCCAGTAGTACCGGGACACCCTATAGCAATCAGCCCCAGCATTTT.

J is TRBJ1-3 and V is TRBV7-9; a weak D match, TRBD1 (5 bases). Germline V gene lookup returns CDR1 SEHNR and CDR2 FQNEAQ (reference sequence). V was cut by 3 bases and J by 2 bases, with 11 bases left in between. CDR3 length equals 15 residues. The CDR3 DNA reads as TGTGCCAGCAGCTTCCTTGGGACCACTGGAAACACCATATATTTT. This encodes CASSFLGTTGNTIYF.

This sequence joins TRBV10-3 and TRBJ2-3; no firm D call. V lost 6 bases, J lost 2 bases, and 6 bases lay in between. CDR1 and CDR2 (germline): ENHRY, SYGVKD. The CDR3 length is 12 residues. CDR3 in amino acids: CAISLFTDTQYF. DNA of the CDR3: TGTGCCATCAGCCTTTTCACAGATACGCAGTATTTT.

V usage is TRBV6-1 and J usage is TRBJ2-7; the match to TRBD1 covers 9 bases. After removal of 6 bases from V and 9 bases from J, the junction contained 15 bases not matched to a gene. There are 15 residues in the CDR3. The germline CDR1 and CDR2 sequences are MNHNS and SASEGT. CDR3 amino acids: CASSPGQGAPRGQYF. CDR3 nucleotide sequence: TGTGCCAGCAGCCCGGGACAGGGAGCTCCTCGGGGGCAGTACTTC.

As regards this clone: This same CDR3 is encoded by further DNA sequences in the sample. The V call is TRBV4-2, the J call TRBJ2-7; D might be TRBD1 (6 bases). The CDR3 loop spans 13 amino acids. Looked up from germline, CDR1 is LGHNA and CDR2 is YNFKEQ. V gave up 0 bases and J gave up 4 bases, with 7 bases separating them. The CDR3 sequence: CASSQDRGYEQYF. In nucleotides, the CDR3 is TGTGCCAGCAGCCAAGACAGGGGATACGAGCAGTACTTC.

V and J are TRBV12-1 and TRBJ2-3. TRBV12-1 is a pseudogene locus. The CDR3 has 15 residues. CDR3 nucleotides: TGTGCCAGCAGCCCTCGTTCAGGCGGCGCAGATACGCAGTATTTT. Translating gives CASSPRSGGADTQYF.

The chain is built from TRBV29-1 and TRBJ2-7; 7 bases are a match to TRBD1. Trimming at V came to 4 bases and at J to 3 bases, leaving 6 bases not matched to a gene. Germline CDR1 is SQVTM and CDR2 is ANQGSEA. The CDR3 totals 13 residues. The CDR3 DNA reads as TGCAGCGTTGGAGGCCGACAGGGCTACGAGCAGTACTTC. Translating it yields CSVGGRQGYEQYF.

CDR3 protein: CASSIVLNYQPQHF. CDR3 in DNA: TGTGCCAGTAGTATAGTCTTAAACTATCAGCCCCAGCATTTT. The V gene is TRBV19, the J gene TRBJ1-5; D gene unclear. V dropped 1 base and J dropped 5 bases, with 9 bases sitting between them. This CDR3 has 14 amino acids. Germline CDR1 is LNHDA and CDR2 is SQIVND (reference sequence). Combining the CDR3 with reference TRBV19 and TRBJ1-5 gives the whole variable domain DGGITQSPKYLFRKEGQNVTLSCEQNLNHDAMYWYRQDPGQGLRLIYYSQIVNDFQKGDIAEGYSVSREKKESFPLTVTSAQKNPTAFYLCASSIVLNYQPQHFGDGTRLSIL.

In nucleotides, the CDR3 is TGTGCCAGCAGCTTACGGGGACAAAGGGAGAATGAGCAGTTCTTC. It codes for CASSLRGQRENEQFF. The rearrangement joins TRBV7-2 to TRBJ2-1; maybe TRBD1 (6 bases). The germline V and J ends were trimmed by 2 bases and 7 bases, with 15 bases remaining between them. CDR1 and CDR2 (germline): SGHTA, FQGNSA. This CDR3 has 15 amino acids.

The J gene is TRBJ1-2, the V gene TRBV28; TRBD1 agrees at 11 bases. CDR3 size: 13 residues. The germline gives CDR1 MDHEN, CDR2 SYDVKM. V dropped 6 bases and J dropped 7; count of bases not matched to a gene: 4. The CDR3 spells CASSPGTGGGYTF. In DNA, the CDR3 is TGTGCCAGCAGCCCTGGGACAGGGGGTGGCTACACCTTC.

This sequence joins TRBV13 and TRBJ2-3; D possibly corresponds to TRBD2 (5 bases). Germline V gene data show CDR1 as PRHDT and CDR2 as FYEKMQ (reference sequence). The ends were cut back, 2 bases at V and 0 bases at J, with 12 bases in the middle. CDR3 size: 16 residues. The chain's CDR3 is CASSLPGLSSTDTQYF. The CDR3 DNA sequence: TGTGCCAGCAGCTTACCCGGACTGTCTAGCACAGATACGCAGTATTTT.